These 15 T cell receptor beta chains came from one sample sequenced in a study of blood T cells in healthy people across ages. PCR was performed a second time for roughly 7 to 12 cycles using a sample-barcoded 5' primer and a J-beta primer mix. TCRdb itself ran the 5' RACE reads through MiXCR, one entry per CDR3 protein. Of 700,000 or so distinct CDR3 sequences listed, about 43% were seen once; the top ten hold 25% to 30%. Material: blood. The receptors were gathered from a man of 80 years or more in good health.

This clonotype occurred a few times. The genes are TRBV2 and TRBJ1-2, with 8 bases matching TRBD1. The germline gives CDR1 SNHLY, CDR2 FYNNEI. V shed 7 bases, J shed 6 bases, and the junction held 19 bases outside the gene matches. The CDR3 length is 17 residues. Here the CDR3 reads CASNRGDRRTFSDGYTF. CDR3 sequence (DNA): TGTGCCAGCAATAGGGGGGACAGGAGAACCTTTTCTGATGGCTACACCTTC.

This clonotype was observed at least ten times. CDR3 DNA: TGCAGTGCTAGTTCCTCCTACGAGCAGTACTTC. Protein product: CSASSSYEQYF. The rearrangement joins TRBV20-1 to TRBJ2-7, with D unclear. Trimming pared 3 bases from V and 0 bases from J, leaving 3 bases between. CDR3 size: 11 residues. Germline assignment: CDR1 DFQATT and CDR2 SNEGSKA (reference sequence).

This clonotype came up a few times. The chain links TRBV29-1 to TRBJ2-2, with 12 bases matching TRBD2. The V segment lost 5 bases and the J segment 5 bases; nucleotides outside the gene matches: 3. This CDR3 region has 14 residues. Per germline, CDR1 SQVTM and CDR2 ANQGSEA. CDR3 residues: CSVRGTSGTGELFF. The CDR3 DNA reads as TGCAGCGTTCGGGGGACTAGCGGGACCGGGGAGCTGTTTTTT.

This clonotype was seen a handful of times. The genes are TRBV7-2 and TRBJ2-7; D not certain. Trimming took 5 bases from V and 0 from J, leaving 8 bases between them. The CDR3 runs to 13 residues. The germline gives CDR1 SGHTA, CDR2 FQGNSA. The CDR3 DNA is TGTGCCAGCAGCCGCCGGCCCTCCTACGAGCAGTACTTC. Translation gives CASSRRPSYEQYF.

The CDR3 protein is CASSQRQPDTQYF. For the CDR3, the DNA is TGTGCCAGCAGCCAGCGACAGCCAGATACGCAGTATTTT. This rearrangement joins TRBV11-2 to TRBJ2-3, with a possible D match to TRBD1 (5 bases). CDR1 is SGHAT, CDR2 FQNNGV, per germline. The CDR3 loop spans 13 amino acids. With 5 bases removed from V and 4 bases from J, the gap between germline ends came to 10 bases. The variable domain in full, completed from reference TRBV11-2 and TRBJ2-3, reads EAGVAQSPRYKIIEKRQSVAFWCNPISGHATLYWYQQILGQGPKLLIQFQNNGVVDDSQLPKDRFSAERLKGVDSTLKIQPAKLEDSAVYLCASSQRQPDTQYFGPGTRLTVL.

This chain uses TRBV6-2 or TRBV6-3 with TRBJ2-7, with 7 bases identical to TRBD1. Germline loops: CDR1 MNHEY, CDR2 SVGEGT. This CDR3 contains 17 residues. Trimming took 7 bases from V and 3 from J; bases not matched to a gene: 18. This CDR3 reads CASTTARGSANLYEQYF. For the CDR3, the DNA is TGTGCCAGCACCACAGCCAGGGGGTCGGCAAATCTCTACGAGCAGTACTTC.

CDR3 protein: CASSLTSGDGELFF. CDR3 bases: TGCGCCAGCAGCTTGACTAGCGGGGACGGGGAGCTGTTTTTT. V and J are TRBV5-1 and TRBJ2-2, with 10 bases identical to TRBD2. There are 14 residues in the CDR3. V was clipped by 1 base and J by 7 bases; unmatched bases: 1. The germline gives CDR1 SGHRS, CDR2 YFSETQ. The variable domain in full, with the rest retrieved from reference TRBV5-1 and TRBJ2-2, is KAGVTQTPRYLIKTRGQQVTLSCSPISGHRSVSWYQQTPGQGLQFLFEYFSETQRNKGNFPGRFSGRQFSNSRSEMNVSTLELGDSALYLCASSLTSGDGELFFGEGSRLTVL.

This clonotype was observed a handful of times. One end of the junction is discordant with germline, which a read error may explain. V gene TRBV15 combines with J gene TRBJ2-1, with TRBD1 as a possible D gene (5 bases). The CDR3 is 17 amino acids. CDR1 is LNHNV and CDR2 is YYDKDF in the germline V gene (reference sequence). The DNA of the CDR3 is TGTGCCACCGGCAGGGCCCACGTATTCGGCCAGGGCTATGAGCAGTTCTTC. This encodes CATGRAHVFGQGYEQFF.

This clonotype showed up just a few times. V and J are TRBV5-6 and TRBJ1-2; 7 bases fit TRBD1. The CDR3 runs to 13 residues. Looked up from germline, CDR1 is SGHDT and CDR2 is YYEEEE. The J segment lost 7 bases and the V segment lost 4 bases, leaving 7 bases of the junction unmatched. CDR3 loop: CASSVKGAGGYTF. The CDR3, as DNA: TGTGCCAGCAGCGTTAAGGGGGCCGGTGGCTACACCTTC.

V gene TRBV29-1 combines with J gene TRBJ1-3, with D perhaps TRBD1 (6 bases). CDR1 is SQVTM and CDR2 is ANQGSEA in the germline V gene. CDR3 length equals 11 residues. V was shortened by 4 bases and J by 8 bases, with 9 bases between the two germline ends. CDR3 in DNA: TGCAGCGTTGGTGAGGGGGACACCATATATTTT. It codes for CSVGEGDTIYF.

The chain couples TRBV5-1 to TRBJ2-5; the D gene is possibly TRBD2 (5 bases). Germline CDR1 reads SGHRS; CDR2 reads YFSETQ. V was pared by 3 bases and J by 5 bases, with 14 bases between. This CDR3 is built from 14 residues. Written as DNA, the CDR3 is TGCGCCAGCAGCTCGGGATCTAGAAGGGAGACCCAGTACTTC. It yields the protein CASSSGSRRETQYF.

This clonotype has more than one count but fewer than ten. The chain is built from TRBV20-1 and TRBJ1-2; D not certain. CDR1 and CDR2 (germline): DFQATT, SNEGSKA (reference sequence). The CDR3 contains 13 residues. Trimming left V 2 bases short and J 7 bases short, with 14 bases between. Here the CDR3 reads CSARPDGMGGYTF. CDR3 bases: TGCAGTGCTAGACCCGACGGCATGGGTGGCTACACCTTC.

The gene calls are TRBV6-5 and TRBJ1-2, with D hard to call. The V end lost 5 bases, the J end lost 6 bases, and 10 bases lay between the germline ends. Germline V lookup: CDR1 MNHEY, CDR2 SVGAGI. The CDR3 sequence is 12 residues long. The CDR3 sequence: CASSARRNGYTF. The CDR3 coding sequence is TGTGCCAGCAGTGCGAGGAGGAATGGCTACACCTTC.

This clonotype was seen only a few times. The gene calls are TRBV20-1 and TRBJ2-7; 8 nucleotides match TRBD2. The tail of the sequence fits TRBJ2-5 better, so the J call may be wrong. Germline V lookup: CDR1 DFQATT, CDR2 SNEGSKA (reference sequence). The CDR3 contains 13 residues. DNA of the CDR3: TGCAGTGCTACCCGGGAGGGCCGGGAGACCCAGTACTTC. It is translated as CSATREGRETQYF.

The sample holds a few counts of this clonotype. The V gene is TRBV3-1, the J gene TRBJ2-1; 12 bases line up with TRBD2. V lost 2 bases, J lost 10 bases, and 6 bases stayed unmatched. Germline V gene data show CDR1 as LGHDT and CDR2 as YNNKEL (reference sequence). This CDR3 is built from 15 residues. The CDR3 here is CASSQPGLAGHEQFF. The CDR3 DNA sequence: TGTGCCAGCAGCCAACCGGGACTAGCGGGTCACGAGCAGTTCTTC.